The present entry profiles one TCR beta chain with its context. Authors' data handling: By means of reference gene primer amplification, nucleated cell counts were estimated. Profiling relied on immunoSEQ multiplex PCR, and the TCRdb table lists in-frame clones only, not all of them. V and J calls and clone size follow that table, whereas D and trimming were derived from the DNA. The data contain around 620,000 clones, over 80% of them seen just once; the ten biggest clones take up more than 0.25%. Germline CDR1 and CDR2: MNHEY and SVGEGT. CDR3 length: 12 amino acids. V shed 2 bases and J shed 11 bases, with 12 bases lying between them. These data are taken from a study of blood T cell repertoires in COVID-19. Study information: Samples of COVID-19 (acute and convalescent) were obtained from the United States, Italy and Spain. T cells, B-cell-depleted T cells, or PBMCs supplied cDNA or gDNA.

V is TRBV6-2 or TRBV6-3 and J is TRBJ1-1; D call uncertain. The receptor's source is a woman between 18 and 29 years old with acute or convalescent COVID-19. What was sequenced was peripheral blood. CDR3 DNA sequence: TGTGCCAGCAGTTACACGACTACTTCGGCTTTCTTT. Translating it yields CASSYTTTSAFF.